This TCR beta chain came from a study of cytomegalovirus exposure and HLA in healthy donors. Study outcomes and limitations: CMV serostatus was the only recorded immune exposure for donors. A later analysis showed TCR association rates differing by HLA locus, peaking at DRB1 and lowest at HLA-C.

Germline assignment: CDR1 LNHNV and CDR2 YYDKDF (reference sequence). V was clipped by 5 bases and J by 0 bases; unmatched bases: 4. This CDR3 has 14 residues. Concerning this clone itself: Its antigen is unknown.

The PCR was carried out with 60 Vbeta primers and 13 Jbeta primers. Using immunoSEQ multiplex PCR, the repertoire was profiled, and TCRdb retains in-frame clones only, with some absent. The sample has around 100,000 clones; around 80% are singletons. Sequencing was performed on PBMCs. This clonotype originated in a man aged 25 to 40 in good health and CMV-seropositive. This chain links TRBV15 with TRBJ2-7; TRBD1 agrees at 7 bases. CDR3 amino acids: CATSLGQFSYEQYF. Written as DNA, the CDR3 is TGTGCCACCAGCTTGGGACAGTTCTCCTACGAGCAGTACTTC.